These T cell receptor beta chains were read from a single sample in a study of blood T cell repertoires in COVID-19. The protocol was immunoSEQ multiplex PCR, while the TCRdb copy is restricted to in-frame clones and leaves out a portion. The data show about 80,000 clones, approximately 80% seen once. Sequences were obtained from peripheral blood. The source of these receptors is a man between 60 and 70 years old with active or convalescent COVID-19. Each CDR3 is given with its conserved first and last residue. A D gene is named only where the DNA matches it firmly. Part of the rows lack a size; the others show once, few, many or a class for expanded clones.

d_gene: -; len: 12; j_gene: TRBJ1-1; abundance: once; v_gene: TRBV21-1; CDR3nt: TGTGCCAGCAGAGGCAGGGGCACTGAAGCTTTCTTT; CDR3aa: CASRGRGTEAFF
d_gene: -; len: 15; j_gene: TRBJ1-2; abundance: few; v_gene: TRBV4-1; CDR3nt: TGCGCCAGCAGCCAAGATCGCTTGCCAGGGATTGGCTACACCTTC; CDR3aa: CASSQDRLPGIGYTF
d_gene: -; len: 15; j_gene: TRBJ2-3; abundance: -; v_gene: TRBV6-4; CDR3nt: TGTGCCAGCAGTGACAGGGGGATGGGCACAGATACGCAGTATTTT; CDR3aa: CASSDRGMGTDTQYF
d_gene: -; len: 14; j_gene: TRBJ1-5; abundance: few; v_gene: TRBV25-1; CDR3nt: TGTGCCAGCAGTGAAGGGGGCTACAATCAGCCCCAGCATTTT; CDR3aa: CASSEGGYNQPQHF
d_gene: -; len: 14; j_gene: TRBJ1-1; abundance: -; v_gene: TRBV30; CDR3nt: TGTGCCTGGGGATCCAAGGGGCTGAGAACTGAAGCTTTCTTT; CDR3aa: CAWGSKGLRTEAFF
d_gene: TRBD1; len: 14; j_gene: TRBJ2-2; abundance: -; v_gene: TRBV6-2/TRBV6-3; CDR3nt: TGTGCCAGCAGGCCTAACAGGGGGCTGGGGGAGCTGTTTTTT; CDR3aa: CASRPNRGLGELFF
d_gene: TRBD1; len: 18; j_gene: TRBJ1-4; abundance: -; v_gene: TRBV7-6; CDR3nt: TGTGCCAGCAGCTTAAATCTTTTATGGGGACAGGCCAATGAAAAACTGTTTTTT; CDR3aa: CASSLNLLWGQANEKLFF
d_gene: TRBD1; len: 16; j_gene: TRBJ2-7; abundance: -; v_gene: TRBV6-5; CDR3nt: TGTGCCAGCAGTTTTTCCATTTCCGGGACAGGGTGGGATCAGTACTTC; CDR3aa: CASSFSISGTGWDQYF
d_gene: TRBD2; len: 15; j_gene: TRBJ2-3; abundance: -; v_gene: TRBV7-9; CDR3nt: TGTGCCAGCAGCTTAGGTATCGGGACTACCGGTCAAGAGTATTTT; CDR3aa: CASSLGIGTTGQEYF
d_gene: TRBD1; len: 17; j_gene: TRBJ2-7; abundance: -; v_gene: TRBV15; CDR3nt: TGTGCCACCAGCAGGGAAAGGGGACAGGGGGCAACGAGGGAGCAGTACTTC; CDR3aa: CATSRERGQGATREQYF
d_gene: TRBD1; len: 12; j_gene: TRBJ1-5; abundance: few; v_gene: TRBV10-3; CDR3nt: TGTGCCGCCCAGGACAGGGATCAGCCCCAGCATTTT; CDR3aa: CAAQDRDQPQHF
d_gene: TRBD1; len: 14; j_gene: TRBJ1-1; abundance: -; v_gene: TRBV5-1; CDR3nt: TGCGCCAGCAAGGGACAGGGGGCGAACACTGAAGCTTTCTTT; CDR3aa: CASKGQGANTEAFF
d_gene: -; len: 12; j_gene: TRBJ1-3; abundance: -; v_gene: TRBV7-9; CDR3nt: TGTGCCCCTCAGGGGAACGGAAACACCATATATTTT; CDR3aa: CAPQGNGNTIYF
d_gene: TRBD1; len: 14; j_gene: TRBJ2-7; abundance: -; v_gene: TRBV6-2/TRBV6-3; CDR3nt: TGTGCCAGCAGTACCGGGACAGTGGGAATCGAGCAGTACTTC; CDR3aa: CASSTGTVGIEQYF
d_gene: TRBD1; len: 15; j_gene: TRBJ1-2; abundance: once; v_gene: TRBV4-1; CDR3nt: TGCGCCAGCAGCCTACAGGGGGCGGGTGACTATGGCTACACCTTC; CDR3aa: CASSLQGAGDYGYTF
d_gene: -; len: 12; j_gene: TRBJ2-2; abundance: -; v_gene: TRBV12-3/TRBV12-4; CDR3nt: TGTGCCAGCAGTTTAACAGGCGGGGAGCTGTTTTTT; CDR3aa: CASSLTGGELFF
d_gene: -; len: 14; j_gene: TRBJ2-7; abundance: -; v_gene: TRBV6-4; CDR3nt: TGTGCCAGGTACGGACAGACGGACTCCTACGAGCAGTACTTC; CDR3aa: CARYGQTDSYEQYF
d_gene: -; len: 18; j_gene: TRBJ2-6; abundance: -; v_gene: TRBV4-3; CDR3nt: TGCGCCAGCAGCCAAGCTATCGACAGCCGCTCTGGGGCCAACGTCCTGACTTTC; CDR3aa: CASSQAIDSRSGANVLTF
d_gene: TRBD2; len: 18; j_gene: TRBJ2-5; abundance: -; v_gene: TRBV18; CDR3nt: TGTGCCAGCTCACCCTCCCTAACTAAAGCGGGGGGAAAAGAGACCCAGTACTTC; CDR3aa: CASSPSLTKAGGKETQYF
d_gene: TRBD2; len: 14; j_gene: TRBJ2-7; abundance: -; v_gene: TRBV19; CDR3nt: TGTGCCAGTAGTTTGGCGGGGGGCCCCTACGAACAGTACTTC; CDR3aa: CASSLAGGPYEQYF
d_gene: TRBD1; len: 16; j_gene: TRBJ1-2; abundance: -; v_gene: TRBV27; CDR3nt: TGTGCCAGCAGTTTTAAGGGACAGGGGACTAACTATGGCTACACCTTC; CDR3aa: CASSFKGQGTNYGYTF
d_gene: -; len: 14; j_gene: TRBJ2-5; abundance: few; v_gene: TRBV5-4; CDR3nt: TGTGCCAGCAGCTTGGCCCGGGGGCAAGAGACCCAGTACTTC; CDR3aa: CASSLARGQETQYF
d_gene: -; len: 14; j_gene: TRBJ1-1; abundance: -; v_gene: TRBV6-2/TRBV6-3; CDR3nt: TGTGCCAGCAGTTACGGGGGGTTGAACACTGAAGCTTTCTTT; CDR3aa: CASSYGGLNTEAFF
d_gene: -; len: 12; j_gene: TRBJ2-7; abundance: -; v_gene: TRBV29-1; CDR3nt: TGCAGCGTTGAAACAGGTGGCTACGAGCAGTACTTC; CDR3aa: CSVETGGYEQYF
d_gene: TRBD1; len: 15; j_gene: TRBJ1-5; abundance: -; v_gene: TRBV5-5; CDR3nt: TGTGCCAGCAGCTTGGGGCAGGGGGCACGACAGCCCCAGCATTTT; CDR3aa: CASSLGQGARQPQHF
d_gene: TRBD2; len: 18; j_gene: TRBJ2-7; abundance: -; v_gene: TRBV7-9; CDR3nt: TGTGCCAGCAGCCCGAGGGGTAGCGGGGGCCTTAGCTCCTACGAGCAGTACTTC; CDR3aa: CASSPRGSGGLSSYEQYF
d_gene: TRBD1; len: 15; j_gene: TRBJ1-2; abundance: -; v_gene: TRBV9; CDR3nt: TGTGCCAGCAGCCGAGGGACAGAAGCTAACTATGGCTACACCTTC; CDR3aa: CASSRGTEANYGYTF
d_gene: TRBD2; len: 15; j_gene: TRBJ2-1; abundance: -; v_gene: TRBV19; CDR3nt: TGTGCCAGTAGAGACTTTGGGGGGGGCTACAATGAGCAGTTCTTC; CDR3aa: CASRDFGGGYNEQFF
d_gene: -; len: 13; j_gene: TRBJ2-5; abundance: -; v_gene: TRBV10-3; CDR3nt: TGTGCCATCAGGCAGGGTAACCAAGAGACCCAGTACTTC; CDR3aa: CAIRQGNQETQYF
d_gene: -; len: 15; j_gene: TRBJ2-3; abundance: -; v_gene: TRBV7-6; CDR3nt: TGTGCCAGCAGCTTAGGTCCAGGGGGCACAGATACGCAGTATTTT; CDR3aa: CASSLGPGGTDTQYF
d_gene: TRBD1; len: 15; j_gene: TRBJ1-2; abundance: few; v_gene: TRBV5-4; CDR3nt: TGTGCCAGCAGCCGGCCCCAGGGGGCGGGCTATGGCTACACCTTC; CDR3aa: CASSRPQGAGYGYTF
d_gene: -; len: 12; j_gene: TRBJ1-5; abundance: -; v_gene: TRBV7-2; CDR3nt: TGTGCCAGCAGCTTAATTGGCGGGGCCCAGCATTTT; CDR3aa: CASSLIGGAQHF
d_gene: -; len: 15; j_gene: TRBJ2-6; abundance: -; v_gene: TRBV19; CDR3nt: TGTGCCAGTAGTATTCGGGTCGGTGGGGCCAACGTCCTGACTTTC; CDR3aa: CASSIRVGGANVLTF
d_gene: TRBD1; len: 14; j_gene: TRBJ1-1; abundance: -; v_gene: TRBV7-2; CDR3nt: TGTGCCAGCAGCTTTAAAGACAGGGCCACTGAAGCTTTCTTT; CDR3aa: CASSFKDRATEAFF
d_gene: -; len: 15; j_gene: TRBJ1-1; abundance: -; v_gene: TRBV7-9; CDR3nt: TGTGCCAGCAGCTTAGGTGGGACTCTGAACACTGAAGCTTTCTTT; CDR3aa: CASSLGGTLNTEAFF
d_gene: TRBD2; len: 12; j_gene: TRBJ2-1; abundance: -; v_gene: TRBV29-1; CDR3nt: TGCAGCGTTGAACCTAGCGGGCGAGGGCAGTTCTTC; CDR3aa: CSVEPSGRGQFF
d_gene: TRBD1; len: 13; j_gene: TRBJ1-2; abundance: -; v_gene: TRBV27; CDR3nt: TGTGCCAGCAGTCTGCGACAGGGTCGTGGCTACACCTTC; CDR3aa: CASSLRQGRGYTF